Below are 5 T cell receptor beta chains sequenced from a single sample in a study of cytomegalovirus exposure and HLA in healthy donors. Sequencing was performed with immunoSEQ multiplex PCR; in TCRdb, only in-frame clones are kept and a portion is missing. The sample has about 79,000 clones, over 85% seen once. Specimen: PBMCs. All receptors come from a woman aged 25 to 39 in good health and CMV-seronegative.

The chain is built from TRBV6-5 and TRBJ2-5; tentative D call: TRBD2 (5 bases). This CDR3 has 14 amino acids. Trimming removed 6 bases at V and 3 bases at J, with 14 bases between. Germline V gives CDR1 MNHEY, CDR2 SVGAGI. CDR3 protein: CASRSPGKKETQYF. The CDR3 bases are TGTGCCAGCAGATCGCCGGGAAAAAAAGAGACCCAGTACTTC.

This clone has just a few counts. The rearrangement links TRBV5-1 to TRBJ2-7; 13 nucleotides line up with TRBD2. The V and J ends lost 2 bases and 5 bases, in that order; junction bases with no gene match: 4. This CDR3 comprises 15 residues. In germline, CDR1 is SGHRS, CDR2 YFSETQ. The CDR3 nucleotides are TGCGCCAGCAGCTTAGGACTAGCGGGGGTGAACGAGCAGTACTTC. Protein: CASSLGLAGVNEQYF.

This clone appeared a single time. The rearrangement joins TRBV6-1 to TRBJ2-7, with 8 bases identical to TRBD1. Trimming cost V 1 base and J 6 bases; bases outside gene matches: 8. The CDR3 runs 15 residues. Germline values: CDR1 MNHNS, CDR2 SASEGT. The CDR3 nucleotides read TGTGCCAGCAGTGAAGGTCGGACAGGGAGCGTCGAGCAGTACTTC. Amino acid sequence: CASSEGRTGSVEQYF.

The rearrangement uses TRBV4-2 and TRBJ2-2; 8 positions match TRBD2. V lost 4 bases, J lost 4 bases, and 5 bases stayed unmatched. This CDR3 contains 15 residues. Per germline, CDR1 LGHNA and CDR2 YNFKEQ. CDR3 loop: CASSPLAGLTGELFF. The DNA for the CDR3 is TGTGCCAGCAGCCCGCTAGCGGGCCTCACCGGGGAGCTGTTTTTT.

The CDR3 region is CASSPSSNKETQYF. CDR3 in DNA: TGTGCCAGCAGCCCGAGTTCCAATAAAGAGACCCAGTACTTC. The chain has TRBV7-9 and TRBJ2-5; no clear D. Germline V gene data show CDR1 as SEHNR and CDR2 as FQNEAQ (reference sequence). The CDR3 is 14 amino acids. Trimming pared 5 bases from V and 3 bases from J, leaving 13 bases between. Supplemented by reference TRBV7-9 and TRBJ2-5, the full variable domain reads DTGVSQNPRHKITKRGQNVTFRCDPISEHNRLYWYRQTLGQGPEFLTYFQNEAQLEKSRLLSDRFSAERPKGSFSTLEIQRTEQGDSAMYLCASSPSSNKETQYFGPGTRLLVL.